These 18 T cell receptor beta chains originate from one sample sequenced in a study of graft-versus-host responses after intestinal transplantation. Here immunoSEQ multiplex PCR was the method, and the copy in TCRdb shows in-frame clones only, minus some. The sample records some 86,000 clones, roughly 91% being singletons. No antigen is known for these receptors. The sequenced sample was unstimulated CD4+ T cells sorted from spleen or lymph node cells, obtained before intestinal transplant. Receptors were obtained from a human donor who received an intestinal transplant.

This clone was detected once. Here the CDR3 DNA reads TGTGCCACCAGCAGAGATCCAACCGGGGTAGCGGAAAATGGCACAGATACGCAGTATTTT. Protein product: CATSRDPTGVAENGTDTQYF. The J gene is TRBJ2-3, the V gene TRBV15; D is possibly TRBD2 (6 bases). V lost 0 bases and J 1 base, leaving 23 bases between the germline ends. The V gene's germline CDR1 is LNHNV and CDR2 YYDKDF (reference sequence). CDR3 length equals 20 residues.

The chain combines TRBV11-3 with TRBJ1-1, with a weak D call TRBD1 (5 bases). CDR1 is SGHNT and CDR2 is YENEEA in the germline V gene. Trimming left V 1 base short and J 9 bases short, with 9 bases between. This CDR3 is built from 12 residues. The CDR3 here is CASSLGQGKAFF. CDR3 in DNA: TGTGCCAGCAGCTTAGGGCAGGGAAAAGCTTTCTTT.

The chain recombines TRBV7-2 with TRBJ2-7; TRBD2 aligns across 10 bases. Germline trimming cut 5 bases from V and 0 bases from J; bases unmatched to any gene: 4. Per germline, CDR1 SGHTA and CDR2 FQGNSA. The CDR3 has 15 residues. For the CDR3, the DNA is TGTGCCAGCAGCAATAGCGGGGGGCGCTCCTACGAGCAGTACTTC. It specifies CASSNSGGRSYEQYF.

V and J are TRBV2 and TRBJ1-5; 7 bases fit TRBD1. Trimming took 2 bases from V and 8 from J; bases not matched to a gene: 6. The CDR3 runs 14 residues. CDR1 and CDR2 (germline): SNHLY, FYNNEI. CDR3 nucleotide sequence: TGTGCCAGCAGTGAAAGTAGGGGGCAGGAGCCCCAGCATTTT. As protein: CASSESRGQEPQHF. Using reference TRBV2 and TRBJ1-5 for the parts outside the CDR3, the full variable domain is EPEVTQTPSHQVTQMGQEVILRCVPISNHLYFYWYRQILGQKVEFLVSFYNNEISEKSEIFDDQFSVERPDGSNFTLKIRSTKLEDSAMYFCASSESRGQEPQHFGDGTRLSIL.

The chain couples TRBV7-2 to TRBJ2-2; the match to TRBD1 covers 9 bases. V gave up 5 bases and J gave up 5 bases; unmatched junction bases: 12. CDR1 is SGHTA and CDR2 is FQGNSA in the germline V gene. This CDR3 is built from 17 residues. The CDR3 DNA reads TGTGCCAGCAGCCTCCTCCCCACAGGGGGCAGAACCGGGGAGCTGTTTTTT. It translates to CASSLLPTGGRTGELFF.

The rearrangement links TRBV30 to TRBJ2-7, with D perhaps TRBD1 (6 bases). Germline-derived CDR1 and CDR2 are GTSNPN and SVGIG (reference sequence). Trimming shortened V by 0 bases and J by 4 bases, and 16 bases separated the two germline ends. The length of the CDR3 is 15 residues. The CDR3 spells CAWSVQQGARYEQYF. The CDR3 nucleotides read TGTGCCTGGAGTGTACAACAGGGTGCTAGGTACGAGCAGTACTTC.

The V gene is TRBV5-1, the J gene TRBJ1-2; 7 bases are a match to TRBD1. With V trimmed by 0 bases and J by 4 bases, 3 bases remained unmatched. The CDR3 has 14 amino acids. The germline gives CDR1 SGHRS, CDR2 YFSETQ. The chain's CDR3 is CASSLGQGFYGYTF. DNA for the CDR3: TGCGCCAGCAGCTTGGGACAGGGTTTCTATGGCTACACCTTC.

The CDR3 spells CAWSTPYRTGKVTDTQYF. CDR3 DNA: TGTGCCTGGAGTACCCCCTATCGGACGGGAAAGGTGACAGATACGCAGTATTTT. The chain carries TRBV30 and TRBJ2-3; D is perhaps TRBD2 (5 bases). The germline CDR1 and CDR2 sequences are GTSNPN and SVGIG (reference sequence). Deletions cut 2 bases from V and 3 bases from J, with 24 bases between. The CDR3 extends over 18 amino acids. Supplemented by reference TRBV30 and TRBJ2-3, the full variable domain reads SQTIHQWPATLVQPVGSPLSLECTVEGTSNPNLYWYRQAAGRGLQLLFYSVGIGQISSEVPQNLSASRPQDRQFILSSKKLLLSDSGFYLCAWSTPYRTGKVTDTQYFGPGTRLTVL.

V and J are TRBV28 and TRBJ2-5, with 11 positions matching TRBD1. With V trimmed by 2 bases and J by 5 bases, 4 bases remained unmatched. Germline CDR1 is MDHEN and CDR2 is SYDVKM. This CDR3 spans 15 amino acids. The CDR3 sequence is CASSLGTGGLETQYF. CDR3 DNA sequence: TGTGCCAGCAGTTTAGGGACAGGGGGTCTGGAGACCCAGTACTTC.

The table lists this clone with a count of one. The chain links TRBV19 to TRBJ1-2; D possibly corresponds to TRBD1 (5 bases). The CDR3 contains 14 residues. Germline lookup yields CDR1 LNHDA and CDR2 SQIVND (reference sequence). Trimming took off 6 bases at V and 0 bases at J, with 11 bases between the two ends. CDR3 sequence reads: CASSRGGPNYGYTF. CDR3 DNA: TGTGCCAGTAGCCGGGGGGGACCTAACTATGGCTACACCTTC.

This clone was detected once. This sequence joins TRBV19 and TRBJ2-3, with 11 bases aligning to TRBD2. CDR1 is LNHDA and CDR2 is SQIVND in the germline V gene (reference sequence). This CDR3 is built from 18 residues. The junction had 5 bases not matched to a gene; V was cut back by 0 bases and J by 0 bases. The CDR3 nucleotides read TGTGCCAGTAGTATAGATCGACTAGCGGGGTCTAGCACAGATACGCAGTATTTT. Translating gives CASSIDRLAGSSTDTQYF.

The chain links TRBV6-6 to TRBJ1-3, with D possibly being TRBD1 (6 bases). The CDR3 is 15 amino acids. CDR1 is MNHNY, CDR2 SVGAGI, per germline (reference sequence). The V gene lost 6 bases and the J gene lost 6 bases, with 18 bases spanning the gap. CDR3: CASSRLRDTLNTIYF. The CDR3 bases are TGTGCCAGCAGCCGACTCCGGGACACCCTAAACACCATATATTTT.

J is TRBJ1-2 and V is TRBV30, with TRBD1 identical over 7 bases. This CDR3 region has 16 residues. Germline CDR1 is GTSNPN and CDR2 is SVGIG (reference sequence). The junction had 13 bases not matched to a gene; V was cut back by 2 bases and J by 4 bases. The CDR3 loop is CAWSSSDLGQLYGYTF. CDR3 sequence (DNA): TGTGCCTGGAGTTCCTCAGACCTGGGACAGCTCTATGGCTACACCTTC.

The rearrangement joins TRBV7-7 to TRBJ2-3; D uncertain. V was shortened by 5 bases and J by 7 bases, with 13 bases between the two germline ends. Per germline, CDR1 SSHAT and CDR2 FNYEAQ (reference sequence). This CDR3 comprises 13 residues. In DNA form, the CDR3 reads TGTGCCAGCAGCCCGCATCTATCATATACGCAGTATTTT. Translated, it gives CASSPHLSYTQYF.

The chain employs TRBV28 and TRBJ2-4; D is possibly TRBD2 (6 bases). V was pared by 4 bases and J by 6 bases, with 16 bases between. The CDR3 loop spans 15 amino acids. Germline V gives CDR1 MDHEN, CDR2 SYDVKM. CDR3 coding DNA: TGTGCCAGCAGTTCGACCGCGACTAGAAGAAACATTCAGTACTTC. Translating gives CASSSTATRRNIQYF.

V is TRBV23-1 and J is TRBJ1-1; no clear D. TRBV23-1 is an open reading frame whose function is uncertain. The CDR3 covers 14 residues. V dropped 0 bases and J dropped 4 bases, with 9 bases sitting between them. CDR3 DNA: TGCGCCAGCAGTCAATCGCCGGGATTCACTGAAGCTTTCTTT. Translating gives CASSQSPGFTEAFF.

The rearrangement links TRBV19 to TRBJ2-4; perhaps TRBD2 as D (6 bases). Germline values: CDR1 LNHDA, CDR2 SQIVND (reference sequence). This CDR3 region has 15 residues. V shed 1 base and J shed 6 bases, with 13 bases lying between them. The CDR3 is CASSIGRGGGNIQYF. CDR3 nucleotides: TGTGCCAGTAGTATAGGGCGGGGAGGTGGAAACATTCAGTACTTC.

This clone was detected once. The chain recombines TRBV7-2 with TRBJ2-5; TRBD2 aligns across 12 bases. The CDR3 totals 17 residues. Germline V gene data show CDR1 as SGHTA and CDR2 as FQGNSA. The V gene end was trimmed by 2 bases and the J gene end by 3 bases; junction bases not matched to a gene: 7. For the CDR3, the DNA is TGTGCCAGCAGCTTACCCCCTAGCGGGGGGGTCAAAGAGACCCAGTACTTC. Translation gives CASSLPPSGGVKETQYF.